A single sample is the source of the 8 T cell receptor beta chains below, sequenced in a study of human T cells and chemical hapten exposure. MiXCR, applied by TCRdb to the 5' RACE reads, yields one record per CDR3 protein. The sample lists 110,000 or so distinct CDR3 sequences, approximately 20% occurring once. Unfractionated whole blood yielded the extracted total RNA. These receptors all come from a human donor in good health.

This clonotype showed up many times. The rearrangement links TRBV3-1 to TRBJ1-1; D possibly corresponds to TRBD1 (5 bases). Looked up from germline, CDR1 is LGHDT and CDR2 is YNNKEL (reference sequence). Between the trimmed V and J ends, which lost 4 bases and 1 base, there was a span of 7 bases. The CDR3 is 13 amino acids. The CDR3 DNA is TGTGCCAGCAGCCGAACAGGGAACACTGAAGCTTTCTTT. Translating gives CASSRTGNTEAFF.

The V and J genes are TRBV5-6 and TRBJ2-7, with D perhaps matching TRBD1 or TRBD2 (6 bases each). V was clipped by 7 bases and J by 2 bases, with 10 bases between them. Germline assignment: CDR1 SGHDT and CDR2 YYEEEE. CDR3 length equals 12 residues. CDR3 sequence reads: CASEGGTYEQYF. CDR3 DNA: TGTGCCAGCGAGGGGGGCACCTACGAGCAGTACTTC.

This CDR3 is CASSLARGTNTEAFF. In DNA, the CDR3 is TGTGCCAGCAGCTTAGCACGTGGCACCAACACTGAAGCTTTCTTT. The chain joins TRBV7-9 to TRBJ1-1; D call uncertain. The CDR3 loop spans 15 amino acids. The ends were cut back, 0 bases at V and 2 bases at J, with 10 bases in the middle. Germline lookup yields CDR1 SEHNR and CDR2 FQNEAQ (reference sequence).

This clonotype was counted between two and nine times. The V and J genes are TRBV2 and TRBJ1-5; no clear D. Per germline, CDR1 SNHLY and CDR2 FYNNEI. The V gene lost 1 base and the J gene lost 6 bases, with 4 bases spanning the gap. The CDR3 extends over 12 amino acids. CDR3 loop: CASSEGIQPQHF. In DNA, the CDR3 is TGTGCCAGCAGTGAAGGGATTCAGCCCCAGCATTTT.

The table lists this clonotype with a few counts. This chain links TRBV24-1 with TRBJ1-1; D gene uncertain. This CDR3 region has 12 residues. Germline CDR1 and CDR2: KGHDR and SFDVKD. Trimming took off 5 bases at V and 7 bases at J, with 10 bases between the two ends. The chain's CDR3 is CATSGYTDEAFF. DNA of the CDR3: TGTGCCACCAGTGGCTATACAGATGAAGCTTTCTTT.

This chain uses TRBV5-1 with TRBJ1-6; D possibly corresponds to TRBD1 (6 bases). Trimming removed 3 bases at V and 5 bases at J, with 12 bases between. Germline CDR1 and CDR2: SGHRS and YFSETQ. The CDR3 totals 15 residues. CDR3 nucleotides: TGCGCCAGCAGCTCGGGGGACATAGATAATTCACCCCTCCACTTT. It codes for CASSSGDIDNSPLHF.

The chain employs TRBV11-3 and TRBJ2-3; 7 bases line up with TRBD1. The germline V gene encodes CDR1 SGHNT and CDR2 YENEEA. The length of the CDR3 is 13 residues. Germline trimming cut 5 bases from V and 1 base from J; bases unmatched to any gene: 0. CDR3 region: CASSDRGTDTQYF. In nucleotides, the CDR3 is TGTGCCAGCAGCGACAGGGGCACAGATACGCAGTATTTT. Complete variable domain (other parts from reference TRBV11-3 and TRBJ2-3): EAGVVQSPRYKIIEKKQPVAFWCNPISGHNTLYWYLQNLGQGPELLIRYENEEAVDDSQLPKDRFSAERLKGVDSTLKIQPAELGDSAVYLCASSDRGTDTQYFGPGTRLTVL.

The chain recombines TRBV6-1 with TRBJ1-2; D is unclear. Germline CDR1 is MNHNS and CDR2 is SASEGT. V lost 1 base and J lost 8, with 11 bases in between. The CDR3 has 13 amino acids. The CDR3 protein is CASSEEWVGGYTF. The CDR3 coding sequence is TGTGCCAGCAGTGAAGAATGGGTTGGAGGCTACACCTTC.